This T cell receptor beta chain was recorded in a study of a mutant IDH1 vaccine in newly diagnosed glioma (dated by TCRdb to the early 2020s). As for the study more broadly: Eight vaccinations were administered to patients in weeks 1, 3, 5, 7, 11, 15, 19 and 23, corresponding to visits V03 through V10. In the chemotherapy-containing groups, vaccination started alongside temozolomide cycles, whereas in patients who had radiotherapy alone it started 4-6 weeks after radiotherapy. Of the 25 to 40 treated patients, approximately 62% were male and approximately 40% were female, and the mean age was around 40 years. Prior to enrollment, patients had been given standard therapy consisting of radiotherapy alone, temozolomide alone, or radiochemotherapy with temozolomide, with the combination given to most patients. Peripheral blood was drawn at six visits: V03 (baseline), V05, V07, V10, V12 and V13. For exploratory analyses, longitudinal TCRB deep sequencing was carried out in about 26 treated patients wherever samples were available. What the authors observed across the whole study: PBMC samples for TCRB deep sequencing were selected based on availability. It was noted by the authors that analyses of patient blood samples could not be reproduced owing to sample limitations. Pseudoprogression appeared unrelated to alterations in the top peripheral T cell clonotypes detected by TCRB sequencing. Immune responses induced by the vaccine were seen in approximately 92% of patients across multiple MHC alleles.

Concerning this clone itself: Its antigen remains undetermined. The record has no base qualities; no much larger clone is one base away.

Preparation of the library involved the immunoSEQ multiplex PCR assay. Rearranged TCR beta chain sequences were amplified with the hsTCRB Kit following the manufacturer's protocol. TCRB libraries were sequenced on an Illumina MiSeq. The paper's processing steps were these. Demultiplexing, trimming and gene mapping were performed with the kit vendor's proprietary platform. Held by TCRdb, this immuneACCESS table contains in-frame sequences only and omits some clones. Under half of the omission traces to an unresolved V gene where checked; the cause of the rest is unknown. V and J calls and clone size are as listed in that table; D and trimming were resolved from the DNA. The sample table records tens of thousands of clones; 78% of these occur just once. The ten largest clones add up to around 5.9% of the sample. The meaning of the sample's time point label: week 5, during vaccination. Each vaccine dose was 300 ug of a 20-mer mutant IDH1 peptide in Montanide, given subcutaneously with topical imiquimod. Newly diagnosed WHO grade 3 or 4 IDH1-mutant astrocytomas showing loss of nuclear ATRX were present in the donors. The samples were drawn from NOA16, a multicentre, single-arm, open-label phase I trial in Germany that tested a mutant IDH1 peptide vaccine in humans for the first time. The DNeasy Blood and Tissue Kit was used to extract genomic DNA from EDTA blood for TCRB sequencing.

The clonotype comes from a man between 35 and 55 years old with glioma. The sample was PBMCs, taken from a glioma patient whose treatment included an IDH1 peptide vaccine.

The CDR3 is CASSYGERSGANVLTF. The DNA reads TGTGCCAGCAGTTACGGCGAGAGATCTGGGGCCAACGTCCTGACTTTC. The chain was built from TRBV6-5 and TRBJ2-6; the D gene assignment is ambiguous. The CDR3 goes from the cysteine to the phenylalanine over 16 residues. Only CDR3 DNA remains: 48 bases, in frame from the first base. CDR1 and CDR2 (MNHEY, SVGAGI) derive from the germline V gene. Between the V and J ends, shortened by 2 bases and 1 base respectively, the junction contains 9 bases.